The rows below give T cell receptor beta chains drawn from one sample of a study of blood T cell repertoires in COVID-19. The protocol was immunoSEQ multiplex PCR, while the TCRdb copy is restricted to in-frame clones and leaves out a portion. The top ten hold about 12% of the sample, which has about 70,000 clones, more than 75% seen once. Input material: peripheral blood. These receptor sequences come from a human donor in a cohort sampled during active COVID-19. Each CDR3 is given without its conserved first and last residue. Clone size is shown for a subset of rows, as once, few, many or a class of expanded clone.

CDR3aa: ASSHSLRGRRAF; j_gene: TRBJ1-1; abundance: .; v_gene: TRBV19
CDR3aa: ASSIRITGTGELF; j_gene: TRBJ2-2; abundance: .; v_gene: TRBV19
CDR3aa: ASSPATSGGRPYNEQF; j_gene: TRBJ2-1; abundance: .; v_gene: TRBV5-4
CDR3aa: ASSPGTGGVYGYT; j_gene: TRBJ1-2; abundance: .; v_gene: TRBV7-2
CDR3aa: ASSQEKGAPSTREQY; j_gene: TRBJ2-7; abundance: .; v_gene: TRBV3-1/TRBV3-2
CDR3aa: ASSDRAANYGYT; j_gene: TRBJ1-2; abundance: .; v_gene: TRBV2
CDR3aa: ASRYDRGRRETQY; j_gene: TRBJ2-5; abundance: .; v_gene: TRBV11-2
CDR3aa: ASSYRDSPSTDTQY; j_gene: TRBJ2-3; abundance: .; v_gene: TRBV6-2/TRBV6-3
CDR3aa: ASSLDGRTWGPDTQY; j_gene: TRBJ2-3; abundance: .; v_gene: TRBV11-2
CDR3aa: ASSLGSRTGTEAF; j_gene: TRBJ1-1; abundance: .; v_gene: TRBV27
CDR3aa: ASSLGGQPQH; j_gene: TRBJ1-5; abundance: .; v_gene: TRBV25-1
CDR3aa: ASSLLAGANEKLF; j_gene: TRBJ1-4; abundance: few; v_gene: TRBV27
CDR3aa: AISGGRQSYEQY; j_gene: TRBJ2-7; abundance: .; v_gene: TRBV10-3
CDR3aa: ASSLSGTGRSPLH; j_gene: TRBJ1-6; abundance: .; v_gene: TRBV27
CDR3aa: ASSRRERGAFDNEQF; j_gene: TRBJ2-1; abundance: few; v_gene: TRBV21-1
CDR3aa: ATSQGQFYEQY; j_gene: TRBJ2-7; abundance: once; v_gene: TRBV24-1
CDR3aa: SASLGLAGESFYEQY; j_gene: TRBJ2-7; abundance: .; v_gene: TRBV20-1
CDR3aa: ASSVGGLTVDYGYT; j_gene: TRBJ1-2; abundance: .; v_gene: TRBV9
CDR3aa: ASSSGQEDTGELF; j_gene: TRBJ2-2; abundance: .; v_gene: TRBV5-1
CDR3aa: ASSLERTGPSTDTQY; j_gene: TRBJ2-3; abundance: .; v_gene: TRBV11-2
CDR3aa: ASSTGQGIADTQY; j_gene: TRBJ2-3; abundance: .; v_gene: TRBV19
CDR3aa: ASRGLPEGDTQY; j_gene: TRBJ2-3; abundance: once; v_gene: TRBV2
CDR3aa: ASSNPRLGGTSYEQY; j_gene: TRBJ2-7; abundance: .; v_gene: TRBV5-1
CDR3aa: ASRRTGGANVLT; j_gene: TRBJ2-6; abundance: few; v_gene: TRBV6-5
CDR3aa: ASNAGGLTDTQY; j_gene: TRBJ2-3; abundance: .; v_gene: TRBV27
CDR3aa: ASGLVGVPREKLF; j_gene: TRBJ1-4; abundance: .; v_gene: TRBV12-5
CDR3aa: ASTEGLAGEVYEQY; j_gene: TRBJ2-7; abundance: few; v_gene: TRBV2
CDR3aa: ATSRDPGGSQPQH; j_gene: TRBJ1-5; abundance: once; v_gene: TRBV15